This is a list of T cell receptor beta chains from one sample in a study of CD4 T cells in relation to SARS-CoV-2 and coronaviruses. Assay: immunoSEQ multiplex PCR; the TCRdb copy retains only in-frame clones and omits some. The sample holds about 29,000 clones, around three quarters seen once. The antigens of these receptors remain unknown. Sequenced material: CD4+ T cells from PBMCs, cultured in vitro. The source of these receptors is a human donor in good health. The CDR3 runs from the conserved cysteine through the conserved F or W. Each record gives: CDR3 DNA, CDR3 protein, J gene, D gene, clone size, V gene. A D gene is named only where the DNA matches it firmly. Rows give clone size only sometimes, using once, few, many, or a class for an expanded clone.

TGTGCCAGCAGCTTAGGGTTGGGCGGGAGAGCGTACGAGCAGTACTTC | CASSLGLGGRAYEQYF | TRBJ2-7 | TRBD2 | - | TRBV7-8
TGTGCCAGCAGCTTAGTTCGCGGGGGAGCGGGAGGGCCTAGATACGAGCAGTACTTC | CASSLVRGGAGGPRYEQYF | TRBJ2-7 | TRBD2 | - | TRBV7-2
TGTGCCAGCAAACCCGGGACAGCCGTGGGCTACACCTTC | CASKPGTAVGYTF | TRBJ1-2 | TRBD1 | - | TRBV6-5
TGTGCCAGCAGCTTGCCACGAGGGGATACGCAGTATTTT | CASSLPRGDTQYF | TRBJ2-3 | - | few | TRBV5-4
TGTGCCAGCAGTTTAGCACAGGGGTTTTGGCAGTACTTC | CASSLAQGFWQYF | TRBJ2-7 | TRBD1 | - | TRBV12-3/TRBV12-4
TGCAGCGTCCAACAGGGGTCAATTAACACCGGGGAGCTGTTTTTT | CSVQQGSINTGELFF | TRBJ2-2 | TRBD1 | - | TRBV29-1
TGTGCCAGTAGTATAGATAACGGACTAGCGGGAGTGGAGACCCAGTACTTC | CASSIDNGLAGVETQYF | TRBJ2-5 | TRBD2 | - | TRBV19
TGTGCCAGCAGTAATCAGGGGGGTAGCAATCAGCCCCAGCATTTT | CASSNQGGSNQPQHF | TRBJ1-5 | TRBD1 | - | TRBV6-5
TGTGCCAGCAGCCGAGGGTCCCCCTCCTACGAGCAGTACTTC | CASSRGSPSYEQYF | TRBJ2-7 | - | - | TRBV7-3
TGTGCCAGCAGCCAGGACAGGGCTAACACAGATACGCAGTATTTT | CASSQDRANTDTQYF | TRBJ2-3 | TRBD1 | - | TRBV7-2
TGTGCCAGCAGTTCACGCTGGGGGCCTAATGAAAAACTGTTTTTT | CASSSRWGPNEKLFF | TRBJ1-4 | - | - | TRBV27
TGTGCCAGCAGGGGACTAGCGGGGGACCTGTCTGGGGCCAACGTCCTGACTTTC | CASRGLAGDLSGANVLTF | TRBJ2-6 | TRBD2 | - | TRBV3-1/TRBV3-2
TGCAGCGTTCCGCTCCAGGGGAGCTCTGGAAACACCATATATTTT | CSVPLQGSSGNTIYF | TRBJ1-3 | - | - | TRBV29-1
TGTGCCAGCAGCCGCCGTGAGGTAACTGAAGCTTTCTTT | CASSRREVTEAFF | TRBJ1-1 | - | - | TRBV11-2
TGTGCCAGCACGAGGGGGGTCGAAGCAACCGGGGAGCTGTTTTTT | CASTRGVEATGELFF | TRBJ2-2 | - | once | TRBV6-5
TGTGCCAGCAGCCAAGAGACACGAGGGGGCACAGATACGCAGTATTTT | CASSQETRGGTDTQYF | TRBJ2-3 | - | once | TRBV4-2
TGTGCCAGCAGCTTAGGGTCGGTGACAGATACGCAGTATTTT | CASSLGSVTDTQYF | TRBJ2-3 | - | once | TRBV11-3
TGTGCCTGGAGAGACTCAAGGAACACTGAAGCTTTCTTT | CAWRDSRNTEAFF | TRBJ1-1 | - | - | TRBV30
TGTGCTCACACCGGCTTTACAGGTCGAAGCCACGAGCAGTACTTC | CAHTGFTGRSHEQYF | TRBJ2-7 | - | - | TRBV21-1
TGTGCCAGCAGCCAAGGTCGAGAGGAGACCCAGTACTTC | CASSQGREETQYF | TRBJ2-5 | - | - | TRBV3-1/TRBV3-2
TGTGCCAGCAGACCGGGACAGCCCTCGACTAGCGGGGGGGTGAATGAGCAGTTCTTC | CASRPGQPSTSGGVNEQFF | TRBJ2-1 | TRBD2 | - | TRBV2
TGCGCCAGCAGCCCACTCCCTAGCGGGGGCAGTACAGATACGCAGTATTTT | CASSPLPSGGSTDTQYF | TRBJ2-3 | TRBD2 | - | TRBV5-1
TGTGCCAGCAGCTTAAGCGGACAGGGTGGGACTGAAGCTTTCTTT | CASSLSGQGGTEAFF | TRBJ1-1 | TRBD1 | - | TRBV7-3
TGTGCCAGCAGCTTAGGCCCTACGGCCCGCGAGGCCCAGTACTTC | CASSLGPTAREAQYF | TRBJ2-5 | - | - | TRBV7-6
TGTGCCAGCAGCCAAGACAGGGGGCTCGGGTATGAGCAGTTCTTC | CASSQDRGLGYEQFF | TRBJ2-1 | TRBD1 | - | TRBV6-5
TGTGCCAGCAGCTCCGGACAGAAGTATGGCTACACCTTC | CASSSGQKYGYTF | TRBJ1-2 | - | - | TRBV6-6
TGTGCCAGCAGTTTCCGGGGGCCGTCCTACGAGCAGTACTTC | CASSFRGPSYEQYF | TRBJ2-7 | - | - | TRBV27
TGCGCCAGCAGCTTGGAGAGGGGGCAGGGGACAGATACGCAGTATTTT | CASSLERGQGTDTQYF | TRBJ2-3 | TRBD1 | - | TRBV5-1
TGTGCCAGTAGCGTCTCGGACCCAGGCGAGCAGTTCTTC | CASSVSDPGEQFF | TRBJ2-1 | - | few | TRBV19
TGCGCCAGCAGCCAAGATTCAGCGACGAATACGCAGTATTTT | CASSQDSATNTQYF | TRBJ2-3 | - | once | TRBV4-3
TGTGCCAGCAGTTACGCCCCTGGGGGGACTGAAGCTTTCTTT | CASSYAPGGTEAFF | TRBJ1-1 | - | once | TRBV6-5
TGTGCCAGCAGTTTATTAGCCGGGACCACTGAAAAACTGTTTTTT | CASSLLAGTTEKLFF | TRBJ1-4 | - | - | TRBV28
TGTGCCAGCACCTCCCGGGGCTACACCTTC | CASTSRGYTF | TRBJ1-2 | - | - | TRBV3-1/TRBV3-2
TGTGCCAGTAGTATAGTTCGGGGAGACGAGCAGTACTTC | CASSIVRGDEQYF | TRBJ2-7 | - | - | TRBV19